The rows below give T cell receptor beta chains drawn from one sample of a study of vaccination and CD4 T cells after COVID-19. A single record per CDR3 protein comes from TCRdb applying MiXCR to the PCR reads. The sample records over 11,000 distinct CDR3 sequences, under 45% being singletons. No cognate antigen is known for these TCRs. The sample was cultured CD4+ T cells from blood. These receptors came from a human donor with COVID-19. Each CDR3 is given with its conserved first and last residue. D genes are given only for firm matches. For some rows the clone size is stated as once, few or many, or as a class when expanded; others skip it.

CDR3nt | CDR3aa | abundance | v_gene | len | d_gene | j_gene
TGTGCCAGCAGTGAAAGGGGTGCAGGGGGCTACGAGCAGTACTTC | CASSERGAGGYEQYF | NA | TRBV25-1 | 15 | TRBD1 | TRBJ2-7
TGTGCCAGCGGAGCCCCAGACAGGGTCTATAATTCACCCCTCCACTTT | CASGAPDRVYNSPLHF | few | TRBV27 | 16 | TRBD1 | TRBJ1-6
TGTGCCAGCAGTTTTCCGGGTAGCAATCAGCCCCAGCATTTT | CASSFPGSNQPQHF | few | TRBV6-2/TRBV6-3 | 14 | NA | TRBJ1-5
TGTGCCAGCAGTGAACCACCTGGGGTAGGGCCAGCAAATCAGCCCCAGCATTTT | CASSEPPGVGPANQPQHF | few | TRBV6-1 | 18 | NA | TRBJ1-5
TGTGCCAGCGGCCCCTTTCCCAATCAGCCCCAGCATTTT | CASGPFPNQPQHF | few | TRBV2 | 13 | NA | TRBJ1-5
TGTGCCAGTTCACGACAGGAGCAGTATGGCTACACCTTC | CASSRQEQYGYTF | few | TRBV6-1 | 13 | NA | TRBJ1-2
TGTGCCAGCAGCTTAGCCTGGCGGAAGGAGACCCAGTACTTC | CASSLAWRKETQYF | few | TRBV7-2 | 14 | NA | TRBJ2-5
TGTGCCAGCAGCCCGACAGGGGCCGAGACCCAGTACTTC | CASSPTGAETQYF | NA | TRBV12-3/TRBV12-4 | 13 | TRBD1 | TRBJ2-5
TGTGCCAGCAGCCCCCGAGAGGGGGCTAATTCACCCCTCCACTTT | CASSPREGANSPLHF | few | TRBV7-2 | 15 | TRBD1 | TRBJ1-6
TGCAGTGCTACGGCTTCTACCGTAGGACAGGCCGTTTATCAGCCCCAGCATTTT | CSATASTVGQAVYQPQHF | NA | TRBV20-1 | 18 | TRBD1 | TRBJ1-5
TGTGCCAGCAGCTTTGAGGTCGGACTCTACGAGCAGTACTTC | CASSFEVGLYEQYF | NA | TRBV7-2 | 14 | NA | TRBJ2-7
TGTGCCAGCAGCTTAAAGGCGGCGAACACTGAAGCTCTCTTT | CASSLKAANTEALF | NA | TRBV7-2 | 14 | NA | TRBJ1-1
TGTGCCACCAGCGCGGGCAGCAAAGAGACCCAGTACTTC | CATSAGSKETQYF | few | TRBV15 | 13 | NA | TRBJ2-5
TGTGCCAGCAGCGTGGACTATGGGAACACTGAAGCTTTCTTT | CASSVDYGNTEAFF | NA | TRBV7-2 | 14 | NA | TRBJ1-1
TGTGCCAGCAGCTTAGGGGGGGCAGGGTCCTCCTACGAGCAGTACTTC | CASSLGGAGSSYEQYF | NA | TRBV7-6 | 16 | NA | TRBJ2-7
TGTGCCACGTCCCAGGGGGCCAGAGAGACCCAGTACTTC | CATSQGARETQYF | NA | TRBV24-1 | 13 | TRBD1 | TRBJ2-5
TGTGCCAGCAGCTTATTCGGCGTCTACAATGAGCAGTTCTTC | CASSLFGVYNEQFF | NA | TRBV7-9 | 14 | NA | TRBJ2-1
TGCAGTGCTAGAACAGGGGTAAACTCCTATAATTCACCCCTCCACTTT | CSARTGVNSYNSPLHF | NA | TRBV20-1 | 16 | TRBD1 | TRBJ1-6
TGTGCCAGCAGCTGGGGCGCTGGGGCCAACGTCCTGACTTTC | CASSWGAGANVLTF | NA | TRBV7-2 | 14 | NA | TRBJ2-6
TGTGCCAGCAGCTTCCGCAATCAGCCCCAGCATTTT | CASSFRNQPQHF | few | TRBV7-2 | 12 | NA | TRBJ1-5
TGTGCCAGCACTCAAAAGGGGGGAAACACCATATATTTT | CASTQKGGNTIYF | NA | TRBV2 | 13 | NA | TRBJ1-3
TGTGCCAGCAGCCCGCGGGGCGGGGTTAGGACAGATACGCAGTATTTT | CASSPRGGVRTDTQYF | NA | TRBV11-2 | 16 | NA | TRBJ2-3
TGTGCCAGCAGTGCACGCGGGGTGGGGCAGAACACTGAAGCTTTCTTT | CASSARGVGQNTEAFF | few | TRBV2 | 16 | NA | TRBJ1-1
TGTGCCAGCAGTGAGACTAGCGGGGGCAATACGCAGTATTTT | CASSETSGGNTQYF | NA | TRBV6-1 | 14 | TRBD2 | TRBJ2-3
TGTGCCAGCAGCAGAGCCGGGACAGGGTTCAACGAGCAGTACTTC | CASSRAGTGFNEQYF | once | TRBV28 | 15 | TRBD1 | TRBJ2-7
TGTGCCAGCAGCAACATGAACACCGGGGAGCTGTTTTTT | CASSNMNTGELFF | NA | TRBV6-4 | 13 | NA | TRBJ2-2
TGTGCCAGTAGTAATCTAGCGGGGGTAGGCCAAGATACGCAGTATTTT | CASSNLAGVGQDTQYF | NA | TRBV19 | 16 | TRBD2 | TRBJ2-3
TGCAGTGCTAGGGGGACTAGCCCATACAATGAGCAGTTCTTC | CSARGTSPYNEQFF | NA | TRBV20-1 | 14 | TRBD2 | TRBJ2-1
TGTGCCAGCAGCCTCACGGGAAGGGGTGACAATCAGCCCCAGCATTTT | CASSLTGRGDNQPQHF | NA | TRBV4-2 | 16 | NA | TRBJ1-5
TGTGCCAGCAGTCAATCGTGGGGGAGTCAAGAGACCCAGTACTTC | CASSQSWGSQETQYF | NA | TRBV6-1 | 15 | NA | TRBJ2-5
TGCGCCAGCAGCCAAGTTCGACTAGTGAGCACAGATACGCAGTATTTT | CASSQVRLVSTDTQYF | NA | TRBV4-3 | 16 | NA | TRBJ2-3
TGTGCCAGTCAAAGGGGGCATAGCAATCAGCCCCAGCATTTT | CASQRGHSNQPQHF | NA | TRBV19 | 14 | TRBD1 | TRBJ1-5
TGTGCCAGCACTACGGGGGGGGAAGAGACCCAGTACTTC | CASTTGGEETQYF | once | TRBV5-4 | 13 | TRBD2 | TRBJ2-5
TGTGCCAGCAGCTCTGGAAACACCATATATTTT | CASSSGNTIYF | NA | TRBV11-2 | 11 | NA | TRBJ1-3
TGTGCCAGTAGTGGCCAGTTGCGTGGCGAGCAGTACTTC | CASSGQLRGEQYF | NA | TRBV19 | 13 | NA | TRBJ2-7
TGTGCCAGCAGCTTCTTTTCTAGCGGGGCTTATGGGGAGCAGTACTTC | CASSFFSSGAYGEQYF | NA | TRBV11-2 | 16 | TRBD2 | TRBJ2-7
TGTGCCAGCAGTAGGTTAAGTCCGTCCTACAATGAGCAGTTCTTC | CASSRLSPSYNEQFF | NA | TRBV27 | 15 | NA | TRBJ2-1
TGTGCCAGCAGTAATCCGAATCAGCCCCAGCATTTT | CASSNPNQPQHF | few | TRBV6-2/TRBV6-3 | 12 | NA | TRBJ1-5
TGTGCCAGCAGTGACTCGGGGAGCGACACCGGGGAGCTGTTTTTT | CASSDSGSDTGELFF | NA | TRBV6-4 | 15 | NA | TRBJ2-2
TGTGCCAGCAGTTACTCGACTAGCGCAGAGGCCAACAAAAACATTCAGTACTTC | CASSYSTSAEANKNIQYF | NA | TRBV6-2/TRBV6-3 | 18 | TRBD2 | TRBJ2-4
TGTGCCAGCAGCTTAGGTTCGGCGGGGGGCAGGATCACAGATACGCAGTATTTT | CASSLGSAGGRITDTQYF | NA | TRBV7-9 | 18 | TRBD2 | TRBJ2-3
TGTGCCAGCTCCGACAGGGAAGGTTCACCCCTCCACTTT | CASSDREGSPLHF | few | TRBV18 | 13 | TRBD1 | TRBJ1-6
TGTGCCAGCAGCGTAGAGGGGTCACCCCTCCACTTT | CASSVEGSPLHF | few | TRBV12-3/TRBV12-4 | 12 | NA | TRBJ1-6
TGTGCCAGCAGGCCCGACAGGGGAGGCAGTGGGGCCAACGTCCTGACTTTC | CASRPDRGGSGANVLTF | NA | TRBV6-1 | 17 | TRBD1 | TRBJ2-6
TGTGCCAGCTCCCGACTGACTAGCGGGGGGCAAGAGACCCAGTACTTC | CASSRLTSGGQETQYF | few | TRBV2 | 16 | TRBD2 | TRBJ2-5
TGCAGTGCTAGGGTGACCTACGAGCAGTACTTC | CSARVTYEQYF | NA | TRBV20-1 | 11 | NA | TRBJ2-7
TGTGCCACCAGTGATTCCGGGACAGGGGCTCAGCCCCAGCATTTT | CATSDSGTGAQPQHF | few | TRBV24-1 | 15 | TRBD1 | TRBJ1-5
TGTGCCAGCAGTCACGGTACTAGCACAGATACGCAGTATTTT | CASSHGTSTDTQYF | NA | TRBV27 | 14 | NA | TRBJ2-3
TGTGCCAGCAGCTCAACAGGAGAATCTAACTATGGCTACACCTTC | CASSSTGESNYGYTF | NA | TRBV5-6 | 15 | NA | TRBJ1-2
TGCGCCAGCAGTGAGTCTGGACAGCTCGCCTTC | CASSESGQLAF | few | TRBV10-1 | 11 | NA | TRBJ1-2
TGTGCCAGCAGTTCGACAGGAGCACCCTACAATGAGCAGTTCTTC | CASSSTGAPYNEQFF | NA | TRBV6-5 | 15 | NA | TRBJ2-1
TGTGCCAGCAGTGTGACACGGACGAACACTGAAGCTTTCTTT | CASSVTRTNTEAFF | NA | TRBV28 | 14 | NA | TRBJ1-1
TGTGCCAGCAGCTTATCCCAAACGGTGACTGAAGCTTTCTTT | CASSLSQTVTEAFF | NA | TRBV11-2 | 14 | NA | TRBJ1-1
TGTGCCAGCAGCTTAGCGCTAGGGGGCGGATATGAAAAACTGTTTTTT | CASSLALGGGYEKLFF | NA | TRBV7-2 | 16 | TRBD1 | TRBJ1-4
TGTGCCAGCAGCCCAAGTTTGGGGACAGGCTTTGGTGGGGCCAACGTCCTGACTTTC | CASSPSLGTGFGGANVLTF | NA | TRBV7-6 | 19 | TRBD1 | TRBJ2-6
TGTGCCAGCAGCTACCCAGGGTACAACTATGGCTACACCTTC | CASSYPGYNYGYTF | few | TRBV7-2 | 14 | NA | TRBJ1-2
TGTGCCAGCATGGGACAGAGCTACGAGCAGTACTTC | CASMGQSYEQYF | NA | TRBV2 | 12 | TRBD1 | TRBJ2-7
TGTGCCACCAGAACAGAGAGCTCCTATAATTCACCCCTCCACTTT | CATRTESSYNSPLHF | few | TRBV24-1 | 15 | NA | TRBJ1-6
TGCAGTGCCATTAGCGGGTCACCCACAGATACGCAGTATTTT | CSAISGSPTDTQYF | NA | TRBV20-1 | 14 | TRBD2 | TRBJ2-3
TGCGCCAGCAGTGAGCGACCAAGGGGGGCGCGAGGTGAAGCTTTCTTT | CASSERPRGARGEAFF | NA | TRBV10-2 | 16 | NA | TRBJ1-1